This T cell receptor (beta chain) was documented in a study of blood T cell repertoires in COVID-19. Study background: Donors in the United States, Italy and Spain gave samples during acute or convalescent COVID-19. The analysed material was cDNA or gDNA that came from T cells, B-cell-depleted T cells, or PBMCs.

The authors' processing: By means of reference gene primer amplification, nucleated cell counts were estimated. Clones were sequenced by immunoSEQ multiplex PCR, and TCRdb holds only the in-frame ones, with some missing. The V and J calls and clone size were taken over from that table, and D and trimming were inferred from the DNA. The data show 250,000 to 350,000 clones, with 70% to 90% seen just once and approximately 8.1% held by the top ten. V lost 2 bases, J lost 1 base, and 12 bases lay in between. Germline V gives CDR1 SGHRS, CDR2 YFSETQ. The CDR3 runs 16 residues. The source material was peripheral blood. This clonotype was obtained from a woman aged 45-59 years who had recovered from COVID-19. V and J are TRBV5-1 and TRBJ2-2, with a possible D match to TRBD1 (5 bases). The CDR3 DNA follows: TGCGCCAGCAGCTTAATGACAGCATTGAACACCGGGGAGCTGTTTTTT. It is translated as CASSLMTALNTGELFF. Combining the CDR3 with reference TRBV5-1 and TRBJ2-2 gives the whole variable domain KAGVTQTPRYLIKTRGQQVTLSCSPISGHRSVSWYQQTPGQGLQFLFEYFSETQRNKGNFPGRFSGRQFSNSRSEMNVSTLELGDSALYLCASSLMTALNTGELFFGEGSRLTVL.